The present entry profiles one T cell receptor (delta chain) with its context. It may be a read error: a sequence one base away is much more abundant. This sample was included in a study of gamma-delta T cells after stem cell transplantation. The CDR3 extends over 19 amino acids. J gave up 2 bases and V 2 bases, and 15 bases lay outside the gene matches. Germline V gene sequence: CDR1 GEAIGNYY, CDR2 EKD. TCRdb reapplied CATT to the RT-PCR reads. The repertoire holds some 2,500 delta-chain clones, with around 8% as singletons. This receptor was obtained from a human donor. It is not recorded whose cells these are; they may come from a transplant donor. Sequences were obtained from gamma-delta T cells. The V call is TRDV2, the J call TRDJ1; TRDD3 agrees at 11 bases. In DNA form, the CDR3 reads TGTGCCTGTGACAGTATGGGGGATACGGATATTTGGAGGACCGATAAACTCATCTTT. Protein sequence: CACDSMGDTDIWRTDKLIF.